Following are 31 T cell receptor beta chains from one sample sequenced in a study of kidney transplant recipient with SARS-CoV-2 infection. TCRdb reanalysed the reads using MiXCR and keeps one entry per CDR3 protein. The table records about 250,000 distinct CDR3 sequences, roughly 26% of them present only once. The specimen comprised a blood sample, sampled at baseline and between days 110 and 120 from a kidney transplant recipient. These receptors were taken from a male patient aged 25-45 years who had COVID-19 and was a kidney transplant recipient. These T cells may partly come from the graft donor.

The V gene is TRBV7-2, the J gene TRBJ2-7; 13 bases agree with TRBD2. With V trimmed by 3 bases and J by 5 bases, 1 base remained unmatched. The germline V gene encodes CDR1 SGHTA and CDR2 FQGNSA. This CDR3 is built from 14 residues. The CDR3 DNA reads TGTGCCAGCAGCTTTGGACTAGCGGGGGACGAGCAGTACTTC. It specifies CASSFGLAGDEQYF. Full variable domain (rest looked up from reference TRBV7-2 and TRBJ2-7): GAGVSQSPSNKVTEKGKDVELRCDPISGHTALYWYRQSLGQGLEFLIYFQGNSAPDKSGLPSDRFSAERTGGSVSTLTIQRTQQEDSAVYLCASSFGLAGDEQYFGPGTRLTVT.

The rearrangement uses TRBV29-1 and TRBJ2-5, with D perhaps TRBD2 (6 bases). V was clipped by 7 bases and J by 0 bases, with 9 bases between them. The CDR3 runs to 12 residues. CDR1 and CDR2 from the germline V gene are SQVTM and ANQGSEA. CDR3 amino acids: CSGRLDQETQYF. The CDR3 coding sequence is TGCAGCGGGCGACTAGACCAAGAGACCCAGTACTTC.

The chain recombines TRBV2 with TRBJ2-1, with unresolved D. Trimming shortened V by 5 bases and J by 7 bases, and 9 bases separated the two germline ends. The CDR3 has 12 residues. CDR1 and CDR2 from the germline V gene are SNHLY and FYNNEI. The CDR3: CASSILQNEQFF. CDR3 bases: TGTGCCAGCAGTATATTACAGAATGAGCAGTTCTTC.

In this sample, this clonotype turned up many times. The chain links TRBV9 to TRBJ2-1; 8 bases are shared with TRBD1. The V gene's germline CDR1 is SGDLS and CDR2 YYNGEE. The CDR3 is 13 residues long. V lost 4 bases to trimming and J lost 5 bases; unmatched junction nucleotides: 2. The DNA of the CDR3 is TGTGCCAGCAGCTCACAGGGGGACAATGAGCAGTTCTTC. Protein product: CASSSQGDNEQFF.

This clonotype showed up many times. The J gene is TRBJ1-4, the V gene TRBV5-5, with D uncertain. This CDR3 comprises 16 residues. V was trimmed by 0 bases and J by 8 bases, leaving 17 bases between them. In germline, CDR1 is SGHKS, CDR2 YYEKEE (reference sequence). The CDR3 nucleotides are TGTGCCAGCAGCTTGGCCTGGGGTGGAGGAAGGGAAAAACTGTTTTTT. It yields the protein CASSLAWGGGREKLFF.

As for this clonotype: Just one base apart from a much larger clone, this may be a read error. The gene calls are TRBV5-6 and TRBJ2-1, with D maybe TRBD2 (6 bases). Matching the DNA end better, TRBJ2-7 makes the J call doubtful. CDR3 size: 15 residues. Germline lookup yields CDR1 SGHDT and CDR2 YYEEEE. The CDR3 is CASGSGPWVPYEQYF. The CDR3 DNA sequence: TGTGCCAGCGGAAGCGGGCCCTGGGTTCCCTACGAGCAGTACTTC.

Details on this clonotype: A much larger clone is a single base away; this may be a read error. V usage is TRBV19 and J usage is TRBJ1-4, with D maybe TRBD1 (5 bases). CDR3 size: 18 residues. Trimming removed 7 bases from V and 0 bases from J, with 21 bases in between. Germline V gene data show CDR1 as LNHDA and CDR2 as SQIVND (reference sequence). The CDR3 reads CASMGRELEKATNEKLFF. CDR3 DNA sequence: TGTGCCAGTATGGGCAGGGAGCTAGAAAAGGCAACTAATGAAAAACTGTTTTTT.

This clonotype was seen ten or more times. V is TRBV7-8 and J is TRBJ1-4; 8 positions agree with TRBD1. This CDR3 is 15 amino acids long. Germline CDR1 SGHVS, CDR2 FQNEAQ. V lost 1 base and J lost 3; bases outside the gene matches: 1. The CDR3 DNA reads as TGTGCCAGCAGCTTAGAACAGGGGGCTAATGAAAAACTGTTTTTT. Protein sequence: CASSLEQGANEKLFF.

This clonotype was seen more than once but under ten times. The chain uses TRBV15 and TRBJ2-3; 8 bases fit TRBD2. The CDR3 sequence is 17 residues long. Germline CDR1 and CDR2: LNHNV and YYDKDF (reference sequence). Unmatched junction bases numbered 9, after V lost 0 bases and J lost 4 bases. Here the CDR3 reads CATSREGIAGRADTQYF. The CDR3 region has the DNA TGTGCCACCAGCAGAGAGGGGATAGCGGGGAGGGCAGATACGCAGTATTTT.

This clonotype was seen at least ten times. The chain is built from TRBV5-1 and TRBJ1-2; D remains ambiguous. Germline V gene sequence: CDR1 SGHRS, CDR2 YFSETQ. The germline V and J ends were trimmed by 7 bases and 4 bases, with 23 bases remaining between them. The CDR3 is 16 amino acids. The CDR3 bases are TGCGCCAGCTGTAGTCAATCGGTTCGAAAGACCTATGGCTACACCTTC. As protein: CASCSQSVRKTYGYTF.

With regard to this clonotype: A read error may be the cause here, since a much bigger clone is one base away. The gene calls are TRBV6-9 and TRBJ1-2, with D unresolved. This CDR3 is 17 amino acids long. V was shortened by 4 bases and J by 4 bases, with 22 bases between the two germline ends. The germline gives CDR1 MNHGY, CDR2 SVAAGI. CDR3 nucleotides: TGTGCCAGCAGTTTACGGCACTCTATGCGAAAGACCTATGGCTACACCTTC. Translation: CASSLRHSMRKTYGYTF.

A note on this clonotype: Given a much more abundant clone one base away, this may be a read error. The chain is built from TRBV12-3 or TRBV12-4 and TRBJ2-5, with D unclear. Trimming left V 3 bases short and J 5 bases short, with 13 bases between. The CDR3 runs 14 residues. CDR3 amino acids: CASSFEAGRETQYF. Written as DNA, the CDR3 is TGTGCCAGCAGTTTTGAGGCTGGCCGGGAGACCCAGTACTTC.

This sequence joins TRBV10-1 and TRBJ1-2; unclear D gene. V lost 5 bases, J lost 4 bases, and 23 bases lay in between. Germline V gene data show CDR1 as WNHNN and CDR2 as SYGVQD (reference sequence). The CDR3 covers 17 residues. CDR3 in DNA: TGCGCCAGCAGTAGACCTGCAAGATCGCGAAAGGCCTATGGCTACACCTTC. This sequence encodes CASSRPARSRKAYGYTF.

This clonotype was detected ten times or more. The chain joins TRBV5-5 to TRBJ1-2; D unresolved. The CDR3 runs to 16 residues. Trimming removed 7 bases from V and 4 bases from J, with 23 bases in between. Per germline, CDR1 SGHKS and CDR2 YYEKEE (reference sequence). CDR3 coding DNA: TGTGCCAGCTCTTCGATTGTCTCGCGAAAGACCTATGGCTACACCTTC. Its protein product is CASSSIVSRKTYGYTF.

This clonotype was found many times. The chain is built from TRBV15 and TRBJ1-5, with D perhaps matching TRBD1 (5 bases). This CDR3 contains 19 residues. CDR1 is LNHNV and CDR2 is YYDKDF in the germline V gene (reference sequence). The ends were cut back, 0 bases at V and 7 bases at J, with 25 bases in the middle. The CDR3 here is CATSRDRGGQGGSWQPQHF. The CDR3 bases are TGTGCCACCAGCAGAGATCGAGGTGGCCAGGGAGGGTCTTGGCAGCCCCAGCATTTT.

Notes on this clonotype: With a much larger clone just one base away, this may be a read error. In DNA, the CDR3 is TGTGCCAGTAGTTTGGTGGCAGGCCCTACCTACGAGCAGTACTTC. This translates into CASSLVAGPTYEQYF. J is TRBJ2-7 and V is TRBV19, with D unclear. The CDR3 has 15 residues. From germline, CDR1 is LNHDA and CDR2 SQIVND (reference sequence). Trimming stripped 5 bases from V and 2 bases from J, with 16 bases between.

About this clonotype itself: The junction departs from germline at one end; a sequencing error may be responsible. This chain uses TRBV11-2 with TRBJ2-6; maybe TRBD1 (7 bases). Germline CDR1 SGHAT, CDR2 FQNNGV. The length of the CDR3 is 15 residues. CDR3 bases: TGTGCCAGCAGCCCACAGGGGACTGGGGCCAACGTCCTGGCTTTC. It is translated as CASSPQGTGANVLAF.

This clonotype was seen many times. The chain employs TRBV12-3 or TRBV12-4 and TRBJ1-2; D remains ambiguous. The length of the CDR3 is 17 residues. Trimming removed 4 bases from V and 4 bases from J, with 22 bases in between. This chain's CDR3 is CASSSVLTAGKTYGYTF. The DNA of the CDR3 is TGTGCCAGCAGTTCGGTTCTCACAGCAGGAAAGACCTATGGCTACACCTTC.

This clonotype was found many times. The chain couples TRBV4-1 to TRBJ2-7; no firm D call. Between the trimmed V and J ends, which lost 0 bases and 3 bases, there was a span of 21 bases. The CDR3 spans 18 residues. Germline V gives CDR1 MGHRA, CDR2 YSYEKL. In DNA form, the CDR3 reads TGCGCCAGCAGCCAAGAACCTAACAGAGGCCGCACCTACTACGAGCAGTACTTC. Translated: CASSQEPNRGRTYYEQYF.

This clonotype turned up a few times. The chain couples TRBV5-6 to TRBJ1-2; D gene ambiguous. CDR3 size: 16 residues. Germline CDR1 reads SGHDT; CDR2 reads YYEEEE. Deletions cut 7 bases from V and 4 bases from J, with 23 bases between. The CDR3 sequence is CASEWSNSRKTYGYTF. In DNA, the CDR3 is TGTGCCAGCGAGTGGTCCAATAGTCGAAAGACCTATGGCTACACCTTC.

As concerns this clonotype: This clone may be a read error of a much larger clone one base away. V gene TRBV24-1 combines with J gene TRBJ2-2; the match to TRBD2 covers 8 bases. CDR3 length equals 15 residues. The germline CDR1 and CDR2 sequences are KGHDR and SFDVKD. The DNA of the CDR3 is TGTGCCACCAGTGGGGACGGGAGGGGAACCGGGGAGCTGTCTTTT. Protein: CATSGDGRGTGELSF.

Of note for this clonotype: A much larger clone lies one base from this, so it may be a read error. The V gene is TRBV5-1, the J gene TRBJ1-4; the match to TRBD1 covers 8 bases. Germline V CDR1 and CDR2: SGHRS, YFSETQ. This CDR3 has 15 amino acids. Unmatched junction bases numbered 12, after V lost 6 bases and J lost 8 bases. CDR3 amino acids: CASNPRQGAGEKLFF. The CDR3 bases are TGCGCCAGCAACCCCCGTCAGGGGGCGGGGGAAAAACTGTTTTTT.

This clonotype was recorded a few times. This likely comes from a read error, as the CDR3 has no conserved phenylalanine or tryptophan at its end. This chain uses TRBV15 with TRBJ1-2; D not certain. Trimming took off 5 bases at V and 4 bases at J, with 23 bases between the two ends. Germline V gene sequence: CDR1 LNHNV, CDR2 YYDKDF (reference sequence). The CDR3 length is 17 residues. This chain's CDR3 is CATSFPQRCGKTYGYTL. Written as DNA, the CDR3 is TGTGCCACCAGCTTTCCACAAAGGTGTGGAAAGACCTATGGCTACACCCTC.

This clonotype occurred many times. V gene TRBV30 combines with J gene TRBJ2-5; D unresolved. CDR1 and CDR2 (germline): GTSNPN, SVGIG (reference sequence). The CDR3 runs 11 residues. V gave up 3 bases and J gave up 4 bases, with 6 bases separating them. The CDR3 coding sequence is TGTGCCTGGAGCCCTAGAGAGACCCAGTACTTC. Protein product: CAWSPRETQYF.

Regarding this clonotype: A read error may be the cause here, since a much bigger clone is one base away. CDR3 sequence: CASSVGLTSRKTCGYTF. CDR3 sequence (DNA): TGTGCCAGCAGCGTAGGGCTAACAAGCAGAAAGACCTGTGGCTACACCTTC. The V call is TRBV11-2, the J call TRBJ1-2; no clear D. Germline CDR1 reads SGHAT; CDR2 reads FQNNGV. Trimming took off 5 bases at V and 7 bases at J, with 26 bases between the two ends. The CDR3 consists of 17 residues.

The table lists this clonotype with many counts. The rearrangement links TRBV27 to TRBJ1-6, with D hard to call. Trimming shortened V by 2 bases and J by 4 bases, and 6 bases separated the two germline ends. This CDR3 region has 14 residues. Looked up from germline, CDR1 is MNHEY and CDR2 is SMNVEV (reference sequence). CDR3 nucleotides: TGTGCCAGCAGTTTAATACGTTATAATTCACCCCTCCACTTT. This encodes CASSLIRYNSPLHF.

This clonotype has only a few counts. This chain joins TRBV6-5 and TRBJ2-3, with 11 bases lining up with TRBD2. The germline V gene encodes CDR1 MNHEY and CDR2 SVGAGI. This CDR3 has 18 residues. Trimming took 7 bases from V and 0 from J; bases not matched to a gene: 12. The CDR3 protein is CASNGRLAGTTSTDTQYF. The CDR3 DNA follows: TGTGCCAGCAACGGTAGACTAGCGGGGACTACTAGCACAGATACGCAGTATTTT.

Many counts were recorded for this clonotype. The V gene is TRBV25-1, the J gene TRBJ1-2; D is unclear. There are 17 residues in the CDR3. Germline V lookup: CDR1 MGHDK, CDR2 SYGVNS. V was shortened by 5 bases and J by 4 bases, with 23 bases between the two germline ends. The CDR3 sequence is CASSQYLELGKTYGYTF. CDR3 nucleotide sequence: TGTGCCAGCAGTCAGTATTTAGAACTGGGAAAGACCTATGGCTACACCTTC.

A note on this clonotype: Being one base from a much bigger clone, this may be a read error. The rearrangement links TRBV6-1 to TRBJ1-2; unclear D gene. V was shortened by 5 bases and J by 4 bases, with 23 bases between the two germline ends. Germline V gives CDR1 MNHNS, CDR2 SASEGT. CDR3 length: 17 residues. CDR3 region: CASSPVGECGKTYGYTF. CDR3 DNA sequence: TGTGCCAGCAGTCCAGTCGGGGAATGTGGAAAGACCTATGGCTACACCTTC.

A remark on this clonotype: This clone may be a read error of a much larger clone one base away. The rearrangement uses TRBV6-6 and TRBJ1-2; D uncertain. The germline CDR1 and CDR2 sequences are MNHNY and SVGAGI (reference sequence). This CDR3 is 17 amino acids long. V gave up 4 bases and J gave up 4 bases, with 22 bases separating them. The CDR3 bases are TGTGCCAGCAGTTTAATAGGAGGTGGGAGAAAGACCTATGGCTACACCTTC. Translating gives CASSLIGGGRKTYGYTF.

This clonotype was detected ten times or more. V and J are TRBV3-1 and TRBJ2-7; D remains unclear. This CDR3 is built from 16 residues. CDR1 is LGHDT, CDR2 YNNKEL, per germline (reference sequence). V dropped 4 bases and J dropped 4 bases, with 20 bases sitting between them. CDR3 region: CASSPELNTRGYEQYF. The CDR3 DNA follows: TGTGCCAGCAGCCCCGAACTTAATACCAGAGGATACGAGCAGTACTTC.